This TCR beta chain was found in a study of shared T cell receptors in the human thymus. Repertoires were generated with immunoSEQ multiplex PCR, while TCRdb's copy carries only in-frame clones and drops some. The table includes 600,000 or so clones, roughly 86% detected once. The same data also went into a second study, on human thymus T cells. That investigation notes: Corrective heart surgery yielded resections, and these provided the thymus tissue. Across thymic and blood repertoires, the usage of V and J genes appeared to be biased.

This receptor was identified in a boy in the first two years of life with a congenital heart defect. Material for sequencing was thymocytes.

The CDR3 is CASSLDFRTGARYGYTF. The CDR3 DNA is TGTGCCAGCAGCTTAGATTTTAGGACAGGGGCTCGATATGGCTACACCTTC. J is TRBJ1-2 and V is TRBV7-2; 9 positions agree with TRBD1. The germline V gene encodes CDR1 SGHTA and CDR2 FQGNSA. Trimming at V came to 1 base and at J to 5 bases, leaving 11 bases not matched to a gene. This CDR3 comprises 17 residues.